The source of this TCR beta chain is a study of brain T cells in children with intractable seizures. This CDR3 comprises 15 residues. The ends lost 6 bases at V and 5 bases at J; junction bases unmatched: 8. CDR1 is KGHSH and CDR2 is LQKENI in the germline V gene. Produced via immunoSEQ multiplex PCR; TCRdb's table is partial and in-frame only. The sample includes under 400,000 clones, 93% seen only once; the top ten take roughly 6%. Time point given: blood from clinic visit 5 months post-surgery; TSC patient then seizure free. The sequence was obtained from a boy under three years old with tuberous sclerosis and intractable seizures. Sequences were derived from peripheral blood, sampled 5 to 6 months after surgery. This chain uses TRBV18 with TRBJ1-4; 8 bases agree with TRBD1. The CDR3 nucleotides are TGTGCCAGCTCCCCGACACAGGGGGACAATGAAAAACTGTTTTTT. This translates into CASSPTQGDNEKLFF.